One and the same sample provided the 14 T cell receptor beta chains below, sequenced in a study of molecular identifiers for immune sequencing clone quantification. Using its own MiXCR run on the PCR reads, TCRdb lists one record per CDR3 protein. The profile covers around 300,000 distinct CDR3 sequences, with roughly a quarter appearing a single time and about 0.73% taken by the ten largest. Sequencing was done on a sample of naive CD8+ T cells from blood, with Jurkat cell RNA spiked in. Regarding subset: FACS-sorted CD8+CD4-CCR7+CD45RA+ naive T cells. These receptors were collected from a human donor in good health. Some libraries in this study had Jurkat cell RNA spiked in.

This clonotype was counted at least ten times. V gene TRBV6-5 combines with J gene TRBJ2-7; 12 bases align to TRBD2. J lost 4 bases, V lost 0 bases, and 1 base had no gene match. The CDR3 length is 15 residues. Germline V CDR1 and CDR2: MNHEY, SVGAGI. Written as DNA, the CDR3 is TGTGCCAGCAGTTACTCGCTAGCGGGGGGGTACGAGCAGTACTTC. Translation: CASSYSLAGGYEQYF.

About this clonotype itself: One base away lies a much larger clone, so this may be a sequencing read error. The V gene is TRBV7-6, the J gene TRBJ2-3; perhaps D is TRBD1 or TRBD2 (6 bases each). The germline V gene has CDR1 SGHVS and CDR2 FNYEAQ. This CDR3 contains 16 residues. CDR3 sequence: CASGLVIGGGTDTQYF. CDR3 bases: TGTGCCAGCGGCTTAGTCATCGGGGGCGGCACAGATACGCAGTATTTT.

Many counts were recorded for this clonotype. The rearrangement joins TRBV5-1 to TRBJ1-1; D not certain. Germline V CDR1 and CDR2: SGHRS, YFSETQ. The CDR3 is 13 amino acids. V shed 1 base and J shed 0 bases, with 4 bases lying between them. CDR3 sequence (DNA): TGCGCCAGCAGCTTGAGAATGAACACTGAAGCTTTCTTT. Amino acids: CASSLRMNTEAFF.

Remarks on this clonotype: Given a much more abundant clone one base away, this may be a read error. Because it lacks the conserved phenylalanine or tryptophan at the end, this CDR3 is likely a read error. The V and J genes are TRBV20-1 and TRBJ1-1; 9 bases line up with TRBD1. The CDR3 has 14 residues. CDR1 is DFQATT, CDR2 SNEGSKA, per germline (reference sequence). The V segment lost 6 bases and the J segment 5 bases; nucleotides outside the gene matches: 10. The CDR3: CSAIDGQGRTEAFS. Here the CDR3 DNA reads TGCAGTGCAATTGACGGACAGGGGAGGACTGAAGCTTTCTCT.

This clonotype was recorded many times. The rearrangement links TRBV27 to TRBJ1-5, with a tentative D call TRBD1 (5 bases). In germline, CDR1 is MNHEY, CDR2 SMNVEV (reference sequence). This CDR3 comprises 14 residues. The V end lost 2 bases, the J end lost 4 bases, and 9 bases lay between the germline ends. The chain's CDR3 is CASSLEGLNQPQHF. CDR3 nucleotide sequence: TGTGCCAGCAGTTTAGAGGGGCTGAATCAGCCCCAGCATTTT.

The chain has TRBV20-1 and TRBJ2-7; 9 bases map to TRBD2. The germline V gene encodes CDR1 DFQATT and CDR2 SNEGSKA (reference sequence). With V trimmed by 0 bases and J by 2 bases, 2 bases remained unmatched. This CDR3 region has 14 residues. The CDR3, as DNA: TGCAGTGCTAGAGAGCGGGAGGGCCCCTACGAGCAGTACTTC. It encodes CSAREREGPYEQYF.

This clonotype was detected many times. The chain couples TRBV6-5 to TRBJ2-3, with 13 positions matching TRBD2. The CDR3 extends over 15 amino acids. V dropped 7 bases and J dropped 6; count of bases not matched to a gene: 7. Germline loops: CDR1 MNHEY, CDR2 SVGAGI. In DNA form, the CDR3 reads TGTGCCAGCACCGACGGGACTAGCGGGATGGATACGCAGTATTTT. Protein: CASTDGTSGMDTQYF.

This clonotype was detected only a few times. The genes are TRBV30 and TRBJ2-5; 7 positions agree with TRBD1. CDR1 GTSNPN and CDR2 SVGIG come from the germline V gene (reference sequence). CDR3 size: 15 residues. Trimming took 0 bases from V and 1 from J; bases not matched to a gene: 5. CDR3 sequence reads: CAWSVLAGGQETQYF. In nucleotides, the CDR3 is TGTGCCTGGAGTGTACTGGCAGGGGGCCAAGAGACCCAGTACTTC. The full variable domain, with the rest looked up from reference TRBV30 and TRBJ2-5, is SQTIHQWPATLVQPVGSPLSLECTVEGTSNPNLYWYRQAAGRGLQLLFYSVGIGQISSEVPQNLSASRPQDRQFILSSKKLLLSDSGFYLCAWSVLAGGQETQYFGPGTRLLVL.

J is TRBJ2-1 and V is TRBV20-1, with 9 bases matching TRBD2. CDR1 and CDR2 (germline): DFQATT, SNEGSKA (reference sequence). With V trimmed by 0 bases and J by 2 bases, 11 bases remained unmatched. The CDR3 runs 18 residues. The CDR3 DNA is TGCAGTGCTAGAGATATTTGGCTAGCGGGAAGGACCTACAATGAGCAGTTCTTC. Protein sequence: CSARDIWLAGRTYNEQFF.

This clonotype has a handful of counts. CDR3 bases: TGTGCCAGTAGTGCCGGGACACCCTACGAGCAGTACTTC. Translation gives CASSAGTPYEQYF. The chain combines TRBV19 with TRBJ2-7, with a tentative D call TRBD1 (6 bases). Trimming pared 5 bases from V and 2 bases from J, leaving 10 bases between. Germline CDR1 reads LNHDA; CDR2 reads SQIVND (reference sequence). The CDR3 contains 13 residues.

A note on this clonotype: A much more abundant neighbour one base away suggests this may be a read error. The rearrangement joins TRBV9 to TRBJ1-1; 9 bases are shared with TRBD1. CDR1 and CDR2 from the germline V gene are SGDLS and YYNGEE. The CDR3 totals 15 residues. The V segment lost 4 bases and the J segment 1 base; nucleotides outside the gene matches: 5. The CDR3 spells CASSPAGQGNTEAFF. The CDR3 DNA reads as TGTGCCAGCAGCCCCGCGGGACAGGGGAACACTGAAGCTTTCTTT.

This clonotype has only one observation. This could be a read error, since a much larger clone is one nucleotide away. The chain is built from TRBV6-2 or TRBV6-3 and TRBJ1-1; D is unresolved. V was trimmed by 6 bases and J by 8 bases, leaving 13 bases between them. In germline, CDR1 is MNHEY, CDR2 SVGEGT. The CDR3 totals 12 residues. CDR3 protein: CASRSGTGEAFF. The CDR3 nucleotides read TGTGCCAGCAGATCAGGAACCGGCGAAGCTTTCTTT.

The chain has TRBV12-5 and TRBJ2-3; D tentatively fits TRBD1 or TRBD2 (6 bases each). V lost 1 base and J 0 bases, leaving 14 bases between the germline ends. This CDR3 is built from 17 residues. CDR1 LGHNT and CDR2 FRNRAP come from the germline V gene. The CDR3 nucleotides read TGTGCTAGTGGTTTGGGTACTTGGGGGGCTAGCACAGATACGCAGTATTTT. Its protein is CASGLGTWGASTDTQYF.

Here the CDR3 reads CASSLGISDTQYF. CDR3 in DNA: TGTGCCAGCAGTTTAGGGATCTCAGATACGCAGTATTTT. The chain has TRBV27 and TRBJ2-3; D is uncertain. Germline V gives CDR1 MNHEY, CDR2 SMNVEV (reference sequence). V was trimmed by 2 bases and J by 4 bases, leaving 7 bases between them. This CDR3 is 13 amino acids long.